This T cell receptor beta chain was sequenced during a study of T cell responses to AZD1222 COVID-19 vaccine. Overall study: Recipients boosted at about 4 weeks or about 12 weeks are pooled.

TCRdb keeps only in-frame clones here, not all; method: immunoSEQ multiplex PCR. Here the sample spans 130,000 to 150,000 clones, roughly 87% being singletons. As regards this clone: Antigen specificity is unknown.

Germline CDR1 reads MGHRA; CDR2 reads YSYEKL. V trimming: 3 bases; J trimming: 3 bases; junction bases outside the gene matches: 4. This CDR3 contains 15 residues. Study-wide results and limits: AZD1222 recipients seropositive at baseline numbered only 6 or 7. Scientists sampled the repertoires only once the peak T cell response had passed. Clonal diversity may have been underestimated, and the donors were mostly white British, with more females than males.

This sequence was found in an adult in good health. This sample comprised peripheral blood, obtained on day 0 of AZD1222 vaccination. This sequence joins TRBV4-1 and TRBJ2-5; 10 nucleotides align to TRBD1. CDR3: CASSHPGQGKETQYF. DNA for the CDR3: TGCGCCAGCAGCCACCCGGGACAGGGGAAAGAGACCCAGTACTTC.